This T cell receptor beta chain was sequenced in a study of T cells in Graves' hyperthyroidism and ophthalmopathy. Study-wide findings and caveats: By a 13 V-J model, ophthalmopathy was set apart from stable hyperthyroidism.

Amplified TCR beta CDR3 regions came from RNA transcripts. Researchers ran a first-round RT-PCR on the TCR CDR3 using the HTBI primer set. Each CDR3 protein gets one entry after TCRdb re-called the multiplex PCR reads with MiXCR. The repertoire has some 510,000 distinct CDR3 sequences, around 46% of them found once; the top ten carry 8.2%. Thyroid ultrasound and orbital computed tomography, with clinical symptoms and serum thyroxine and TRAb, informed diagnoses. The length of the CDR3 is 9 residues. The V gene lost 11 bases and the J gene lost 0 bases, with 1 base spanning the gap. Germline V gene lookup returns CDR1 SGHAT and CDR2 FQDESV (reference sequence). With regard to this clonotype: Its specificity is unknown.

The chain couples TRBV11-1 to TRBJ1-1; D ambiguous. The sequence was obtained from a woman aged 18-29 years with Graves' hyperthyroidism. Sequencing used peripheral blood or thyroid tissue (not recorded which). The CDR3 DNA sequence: TGTGCCGTGAACACTGAAGCTTTCTTT. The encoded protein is CAVNTEAFF.